This T cell receptor beta chain stems from a study of T-cell memory formation after mild COVID-19. Trimming removed 1 base from V and 4 bases from J, with 11 bases in between. The CDR3 runs to 15 residues. CDR1 and CDR2 from the germline V gene are MGHRA and YSYEKL. Employing constant-segment primers, 5'RACE generated TCR alpha and TCR beta cDNA libraries bearing sample barcodes and UMIs. Via MiXCR, TCRdb re-called the 5' RACE reads, giving one row per CDR3 protein. The sample consists of roughly 510,000 distinct CDR3 sequences, roughly 17% of them appearing once. There are a few counts of this clonotype.

The receptor was derived from an adult woman who had mild COVID-19 (a few samples of this study predate the infection). Cell type and time point are not known. Sequenced material: PBMCs or a T cell subset sorted from them (not recorded which). V gene TRBV4-1 combines with J gene TRBJ1-3; D not resolved. CDR3 DNA: TGCGCCAGCAGCCAAGCGGACGGTGCCGGAAACACCATATATTTT. Amino acids: CASSQADGAGNTIYF.